This T cell receptor (beta chain) comes out of a study of cytomegalovirus exposure and HLA in healthy donors. Study details: Approximately 200 million T cells yielded 100 million or so unique TCR beta sequences in earlier analysis.

Study-level findings and limits: Sequencing depth roughly uniform across donors was assumed in presence/absence analyses. Follow-up analysis found HLA locus-dependent TCR association rates, highest for DRB1 and lowest for HLA-C.

The PCR made use of 60 Vbeta and 13 Jbeta primers. The data were produced by immunoSEQ multiplex PCR, yet TCRdb's version contains in-frame clones alone and is incomplete. The repertoire holds over 150,000 clones, with 75% to 85% as singletons. Points on this clone: Antigen specificity is unknown.

The length of the CDR3 is 12 residues. Germline CDR1 and CDR2: SGHRS and YFSETQ. J was trimmed by 12 bases and V by 3 bases; bases with no gene match: 4. The chain employs TRBV5-1 and TRBJ2-1, with 9 bases fitting TRBD2. The origin of this receptor is a man aged 30 to 45 in good health and CMV-seropositive. Sample: PBMCs. The chain's CDR3 is CASSSRAGGQFF. In DNA, the CDR3 is TGCGCCAGCAGCTCGCGAGCGGGGGGGCAGTTCTTC.